This is a list of T cell receptor beta chains from one sample in a study of T cell responses to AZD1222 COVID-19 vaccine. Sequencing was performed with immunoSEQ multiplex PCR; in TCRdb, only in-frame clones are kept and a portion is missing. The sample consists of approximately 180,000 clones, around nine tenths of them appearing once. The sequencing here drew on peripheral blood, taken 28 days after the second dose of the MenACWY control vaccine. These receptors were taken from an adult who received the MenACWY meningococcal vaccine as a control. Both conserved end residues are part of each CDR3. The order of the fields is clone size, D gene, V gene, J gene, CDR3 DNA, CDR3 protein. A D gene is named only where the DNA matches it firmly. Expanded clones get a size class; other rows say once, few or many, or leave the size out.

>-|TRBD1|TRBV20-1|TRBJ2-3
TGCAGTGCTAGTTCGACAGGGGGTGATACGCAGTATTTT
CSASSTGGDTQYF
>-|-|TRBV7-2|TRBJ2-1
TGTGCCAGCAGCTTAGATCCGGGGGACAATGAGCAGTTCTTC
CASSLDPGDNEQFF
>-|TRBD1|TRBV18|TRBJ2-7
TGTGCCAGCTCACCGAATCCCCCCGGGACAGGCGGGGACGAGCAGTACTTC
CASSPNPPGTGGDEQYF
>-|-|TRBV9|TRBJ1-5
TGTGCCAGCAGCGTAGAAGGGCACCCAAATCAGCCCCAGCATTTT
CASSVEGHPNQPQHF
>-|TRBD1|TRBV6-6|TRBJ2-5
TGTGCCAGCAGTTACCCGAGACAGGGCTGGGGGACCCAGTACTTC
CASSYPRQGWGTQYF
>-|-|TRBV19|TRBJ2-4
TGTGCCAGTTGGGGGTCTGGATCAGACAAAAACATTCAGTACTTC
CASWGSGSDKNIQYF
>-|-|TRBV28|TRBJ1-2
TGTGCCAGCAGTTCCATTACGGACAGTCGCTATGGCTACACCTTC
CASSSITDSRYGYTF
>-|-|TRBV5-5|TRBJ1-4
TGTGCCAGCAGCTCCAGACTGCCGTCAGCAACTCTCGAAAAACTGTTTTTT
CASSSRLPSATLEKLFF
>-|-|TRBV28|TRBJ2-5
TGTGCCAGCAGTTACCCTACGCAAGAGACCCAGTACTTC
CASSYPTQETQYF
>-|-|TRBV5-1|TRBJ1-3
TGCGCCAGCAGCTCTCTTAGCTCTGGAAACACCATATATTTT
CASSSLSSGNTIYF
>-|-|TRBV11-2|TRBJ2-1
TGTGCCAGCAGCTTAGAAAGCTTGGGGGCCTCCTACAATGAGCAGTTCTTC
CASSLESLGASYNEQFF
>-|-|TRBV5-8|TRBJ1-2
TGTGCCAGCAACCCGGCGAGTGGCGGGGAGCCGCATGACTATGGCTACACCTTC
CASNPASGGEPHDYGYTF
>-|-|TRBV19|TRBJ2-1
TGTGCCAGTAGTATAGAGGATAGCGGCAATGAGCAGTTCTTC
CASSIEDSGNEQFF
>-|TRBD2|TRBV2|TRBJ2-7
TGTGCCAGCAGCGGACTAGCGACGACCTACGAGCAGTACTTC
CASSGLATTYEQYF
>-|TRBD1|TRBV7-2|TRBJ1-2
TGTGCCAGCAGCTTATGGACAGGGCCCTATGGCTACACCTTC
CASSLWTGPYGYTF
>-|-|TRBV27|TRBJ1-5
TGTGCCAGCAGTTTATTAATGGGGTCGGGACAGCCCCAGCATTTT
CASSLLMGSGQPQHF
>-|-|TRBV15|TRBJ2-1
TGTGCCACCGGGGCAGGTAATGAGCAGTTCTTC
CATGAGNEQFF
>-|TRBD1|TRBV5-1|TRBJ2-5
TGCGCCAGCACCCCAGGGACAGGGGAAGAGACCCAGTACTTC
CASTPGTGEETQYF
>-|-|TRBV27|TRBJ2-4
TGTGCCAGCAGTTTCCGGAACATTCAGTACTTC
CASSFRNIQYF
>-|TRBD1|TRBV5-6|TRBJ1-4
TGTGCCAGCAGCCTAGACAACAGGGGAGAAAAACTGTTTTTT
CASSLDNRGEKLFF
>-|-|TRBV7-2|TRBJ2-7
TGTGCCAGCAGCCCTGGGCCCTGGAACGAGCAGTACTTC
CASSPGPWNEQYF
>-|-|TRBV5-5|TRBJ2-1
TGTGCCAGCAGCTTAGGGGATTACAATGAGCAGTTCTTC
CASSLGDYNEQFF
>-|-|TRBV12-2|TRBJ1-6
TGTGCAAGTCGCCCAAGAGGAGGGTGGGATTCACCCCTCCACTTT
CASRPRGGWDSPLHF
>-|-|TRBV19|TRBJ1-5
TGTGCCAGTAGTATAAGTGGGCAGTTCGGGGATAGCAATCAGCCCCAGCATTTT
CASSISGQFGDSNQPQHF
>-|TRBD2|TRBV11-3|TRBJ2-7
TGTGCCAGCAGCTTTACTAGCGGGAGCTCCTACGAGCAGTACTTC
CASSFTSGSSYEQYF
>-|-|TRBV19|TRBJ1-1
TGTGCCAGTAGTATTGCGGGGGGGAGGACTGAAGCTTTCTTT
CASSIAGGRTEAFF
>few|TRBD1|TRBV13|TRBJ1-4
TGTGCCAGCAGCCAGACAGGGCGGGTCGGTCGTGAAAAACTGTTTTTT
CASSQTGRVGREKLFF
>-|TRBD2|TRBV9|TRBJ2-1
TGTGCCAGCAGCTTTGACACTAGCGGGATGTTTGAGCAGTTCTTC
CASSFDTSGMFEQFF
>once|-|TRBV15|TRBJ2-7
TGTGCCACCAGTCCGCTCGCGGAGGGGTTCTACGAGCAGTACTTC
CATSPLAEGFYEQYF
>-|-|TRBV9|TRBJ2-2
TGTGCCAGCAGCGTATTAGGGGATCCCACGAACACCGGGGAGCTGTTTTTT
CASSVLGDPTNTGELFF
>once|TRBD1|TRBV6-4|TRBJ1-5
TGTGCCAGCAGTACGGTCAGGGGGCGCCGTTTGCATTTT
CASSTVRGRRLHF
>-|TRBD1|TRBV19|TRBJ1-5
TGTGCCAGTAGTAAGACAGGGTTCAATCAGCCCCAGCATTTT
CASSKTGFNQPQHF
>-|-|TRBV19|TRBJ1-1
TGTGCCAGTAGTGCTACAGGGAACACTGAAGCTTTCTTT
CASSATGNTEAFF
>-|-|TRBV18|TRBJ2-2
TGTGCCAGCTCACCATCCGGCGGTGGAGCGAACACCGGGGAGCTGTTTTTT
CASSPSGGGANTGELFF
>-|-|TRBV18|TRBJ2-5
TGTGCCAGCTCACCACCGACTAGGGAGACCCAGTACTTC
CASSPPTRETQYF
>-|-|TRBV11-2|TRBJ1-6
TGTGCCAGCAGCAGAGCTCCGGGCTCACCCCTCCACTTT
CASSRAPGSPLHF
>-|-|TRBV12-3/TRBV12-4|TRBJ1-5
TGTGCCAGCAGTCAATCAAAAGCTCAGCCCCAGCATTTT
CASSQSKAQPQHF
>-|TRBD2|TRBV18|TRBJ2-1
TGTGCCAGCTCATCCCGACTAGCGGGAGGGTATGAGCAGTTCTTC
CASSSRLAGGYEQFF
>-|-|TRBV24-1|TRBJ1-1
TGTGCCACCAGTCCGGCGGGGGGTACTGAAGCTTTCTTT
CATSPAGGTEAFF
>-|-|TRBV7-2|TRBJ1-3
TGTGCCAGCAGCTTAGGTGGGGACCCAGGAAACACCATATATTTT
CASSLGGDPGNTIYF
>-|-|TRBV25-1|TRBJ1-4
TGTGCCACCCAGGATCCGGGGGGTGAAAAACTGTTTTTT
CATQDPGGEKLFF
>-|-|TRBV29-1|TRBJ1-1
TGCAGCGTTGCCCTGATGGACAAGAACACTGAAGCTTTCTTT
CSVALMDKNTEAFF
>-|TRBD1|TRBV3-1/TRBV3-2|TRBJ1-2
TGTGCCAGCAGCCAAGTGGACAGGGGATATGGCTACACCTTC
CASSQVDRGYGYTF
>-|-|TRBV5-1|TRBJ2-3
TGCGCCAGCAGCGCGATCACGGGAAGAGGCACAGATACGCAGTATTTT
CASSAITGRGTDTQYF
>-|-|TRBV19|TRBJ1-5
TGTGCCAGTAGTCGCGGTCGGGGGTACGACAATCAGCCCCAGCATTTT
CASSRGRGYDNQPQHF
>-|-|TRBV2|TRBJ2-5
TGTGCCCCAGCTCGTAGCAGCCAAGAGACCCAGTACTTC
CAPARSSQETQYF
>-|TRBD1|TRBV5-1|TRBJ1-2
TGCGCCAGCAGCTTGGAACGGCAGGGGGTAGGCTACACCTTC
CASSLERQGVGYTF
>-|-|TRBV25-1|TRBJ1-2
TGTGCCAGCAGTGCAACAAGGACGGGCTACACCTTC
CASSATRTGYTF
>-|TRBD2|TRBV7-3|TRBJ2-1
TGTGCCAGCAGCTTAGTCGGACTAGCGCGAAACAATGAGCAGTTCTTC
CASSLVGLARNNEQFF
>-|-|TRBV9|TRBJ1-4
TGTGCCAGCAGCGTAGGTGCAGCCGCAACTAATGAAAAACTGTTTTTT
CASSVGAAATNEKLFF
>-|-|TRBV28|TRBJ2-7
TGTGCCAGCAGGGGCAGCTCCTACGAGCAGTACTTC
CASRGSSYEQYF
>-|-|TRBV5-1|TRBJ2-2
TGCGCCAGCACCTTTAGTGACAGCTTAACCGGGGAGCTGTTTTTT
CASTFSDSLTGELFF
>-|-|TRBV5-6|TRBJ1-2
TGTGCCAGCAGCCTCCGCGGTAACTATGGCTACACCTTC
CASSLRGNYGYTF